The TCR beta chain described here comes from a study of metastatic and nonmetastatic thyroid tumors. On the study more broadly: A comparison of repertoires was made across blood and tumor or nodule tissue from malignant and benign thyroid patients.

No patient received treatment before thyroid surgery. With respect to this clone: Its antigen is as yet unknown. A clone one base away is much larger, so this may be a read error.

Germline V gives CDR1 MNHNS, CDR2 SASEGT. This CDR3 spans 17 amino acids. V gave up 4 bases and J gave up 5 bases; unmatched junction bases: 15. Findings of the study overall: Within blood and tumor, benign nodules reportedly had significantly lower TCR beta diversity than malignant thyroid tumors did.

The authors' processing: The study's classifier, a distant-metastasis tool for papillary thyroid cancer, was built using CDR3 differences across clinicopathological groups. TCRdb re-called the PCR reads via MiXCR. These V and J calls are TCRdb output, not the study's own analysis. The sample holds tens of thousands of clones; about 20% are singletons and the top ten take roughly a tenth. This chain uses TRBV6-1 with TRBJ2-7; 9 bases align to TRBD2. This clonotype was obtained from a female donor with papillary thyroid cancer or a benign thyroid nodule (not recorded which). Some clones in this sample may be carry-over from other donors' samples. The sequencing sample was made of blood. Written as DNA, the CDR3 is TGTGCCAGCAGTGTGGCGCGGGGGGGCCTTTCTTTCCACGAGCAGTACTTC. Translation gives CASSVARGGLSFHEQYF.